What follows is one T cell receptor (beta chain) and its context. The antigen is undetermined. Uncontrolled infection, other autoimmune disease, pregnancy and lactation each barred patients from inclusion. The sample originates from a study of T cells in Graves' hyperthyroidism and ophthalmopathy. General observations from the study: Using 13 V-J features, a model discriminated ophthalmopathy from stable hyperthyroidism. Blood also contained most expanded thyroid clonotypes above 0.001. The model's output predicted ophthalmopathy at a median of about 6.5 months prior to onset.

The V gene's germline CDR1 is SGHTA and CDR2 FQGNSA. V was clipped by 5 bases and J by 7 bases, with 15 bases between them. The CDR3 loop spans 15 amino acids. There were TCR beta CDR3 regions amplified from RNA transcripts. HTBI primers were employed in a first-round RT-PCR of the TCR CDR3. Using its own MiXCR run on the multiplex PCR reads, TCRdb lists one record per CDR3 protein. This sample has around 620,000 distinct CDR3 sequences; around 46% occur once, and the top ten carry around a fifth. Sequenced input: peripheral blood or thyroid tissue (not recorded which). The gene calls are TRBV7-2 and TRBJ1-6; no firm D call. The TCR was taken from an adult woman with Graves' disease, either hyperthyroidism or ophthalmopathy (not recorded which). This CDR3 reads CASSPLSGHNSPLHF. Here the CDR3 DNA reads TGTGCCAGCAGCCCCCTGTCAGGCCACAATTCACCCCTCCACTTT.